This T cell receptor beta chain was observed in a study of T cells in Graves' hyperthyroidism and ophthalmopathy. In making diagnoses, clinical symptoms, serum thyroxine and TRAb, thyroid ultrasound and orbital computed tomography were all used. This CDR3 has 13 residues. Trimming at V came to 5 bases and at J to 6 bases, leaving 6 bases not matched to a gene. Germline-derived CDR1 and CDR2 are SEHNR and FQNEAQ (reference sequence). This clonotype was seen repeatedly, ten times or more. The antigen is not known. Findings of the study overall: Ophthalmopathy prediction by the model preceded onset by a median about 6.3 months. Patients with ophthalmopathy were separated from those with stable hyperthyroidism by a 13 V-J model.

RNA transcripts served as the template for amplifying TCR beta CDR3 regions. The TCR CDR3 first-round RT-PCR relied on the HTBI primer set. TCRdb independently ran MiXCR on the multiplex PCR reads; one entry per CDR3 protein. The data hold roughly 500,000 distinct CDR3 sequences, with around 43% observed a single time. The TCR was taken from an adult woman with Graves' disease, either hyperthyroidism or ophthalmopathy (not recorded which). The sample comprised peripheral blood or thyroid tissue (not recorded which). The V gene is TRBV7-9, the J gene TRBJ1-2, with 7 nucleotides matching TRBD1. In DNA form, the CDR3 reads TGTGCCAGCAGCCCGGGACAGAAGAATGGCTACACCTTC. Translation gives CASSPGQKNGYTF.